The 21 T cell receptor beta chains below were found in one sample sequenced in a study of OX40 agonist ivuxolimab in advanced cancers. Assay used: immunoSEQ multiplex PCR; TCRdb lists only in-frame clones, some missing. The sample holds 55,000 to 85,000 clones, 87% seen once. The material was CD4+ or CD8+ T cells sorted from blood, obtained in a trial of the OX40 agonist ivuxolimab. The receptors were sampled from an adult with an advanced solid tumor such as melanoma, head and neck, liver or kidney cancer.

The chain combines TRBV18 with TRBJ2-1; a possible D gene is TRBD1 (6 bases). Deletions cut 0 bases from V and 6 bases from J, with 9 bases between. The germline gives CDR1 KGHSH, CDR2 LQKENI. This CDR3 is 14 amino acids long. This CDR3 is CASSPPPTGNEQFF. CDR3 nucleotides: TGTGCCAGCTCACCACCGCCGACAGGCAATGAGCAGTTCTTC.

To note about this clone: Germline is not matched at one junction end, which may reflect a read error. V and J are TRBV4-3 and TRBJ2-7, with D possibly TRBD1 on 6 matching bases. The germline CDR1 and CDR2 sequences are LGHNA and YSLEER. The CDR3 covers 14 residues. The CDR3 region has the DNA TGCGCCAGCAGCAAAGACAGGTGGGACGGAGAGCAGTACTTC. Encoded protein: CASSKDRWDGEQYF.

V usage is TRBV7-3 and J usage is TRBJ1-1; no clear D. V was pared by 5 bases and J by 2 bases, with 12 bases between. The CDR3 runs 14 residues. Looked up from germline, CDR1 is SGHTA and CDR2 is FQGTGA. The CDR3 protein is CASSPTAVNTEAFF. DNA for the CDR3: TGTGCCAGCAGCCCCACAGCAGTAAACACTGAAGCTTTCTTT.

The chain links TRBV6-6 to TRBJ1-1, with D possibly matching TRBD1 (5 bases). This CDR3 has 15 amino acids. Germline V CDR1 and CDR2: MNHNY, SVGAGI (reference sequence). Trimming removed 0 bases from V and 1 base from J, with 9 bases in between. CDR3 amino acids: CASSYSGGRNTEAFF. DNA for the CDR3: TGTGCCAGCAGTTACTCTGGGGGTAGGAACACTGAAGCTTTCTTT.

A single count supports this clone. The rearrangement joins TRBV4-3 to TRBJ2-7, with TRBD1 matching 7 bases. The germline V gene encodes CDR1 LGHNA and CDR2 YSLEER. The CDR3 length is 15 residues. V lost 4 bases to trimming and J lost 3 bases; unmatched junction nucleotides: 9. In DNA, the CDR3 is TGCGCCAGCAGCCGCGAAGCCCACAGGGGCTACGAGCAGTACTTC. Its protein product is CASSREAHRGYEQYF.

The chain employs TRBV9 and TRBJ1-3; D uncertain. Germline CDR1 reads SGDLS; CDR2 reads YYNGEE. Trimming cost V 4 bases and J 0 bases, with 20 bases left between them. The length of the CDR3 is 18 residues. The CDR3 is CASSPLPGRTHSGNTIYF. DNA of the CDR3: TGTGCCAGCAGCCCACTCCCCGGACGGACGCACTCTGGAAACACCATATATTTT.

This sequence joins TRBV28 and TRBJ1-3; a weak D match, TRBD1 (5 bases). This CDR3 region has 14 residues. V gave up 6 bases and J gave up 4 bases, with 13 bases separating them. Germline V gene lookup returns CDR1 MDHEN and CDR2 SYDVKM. CDR3 coding DNA: TGTGCCAGCAGCCGACAGATGCGGGGAAACACCATATATTTT. This translates into CASSRQMRGNTIYF.

The V call is TRBV7-2, the J call TRBJ1-6, with a possible D match to TRBD1 (6 bases). V lost 5 bases and J lost 9, with 17 bases in between. The CDR3 contains 15 residues. From germline, CDR1 is SGHTA and CDR2 FQGNSA. CDR3 nucleotides: TGTGCCAGCAGCCTCGCGGGACATCTGATTTCACCCCTCCACTTT. Amino acid sequence: CASSLAGHLISPLHF.

The chain has TRBV6-5 and TRBJ2-7; 7 nucleotides align to TRBD2. The CDR3 runs to 14 residues. J gave up 3 bases and V 4 bases, and 6 bases lay outside the gene matches. Germline V gene data show CDR1 as MNHEY and CDR2 as SVGAGI. The CDR3 nucleotides are TGTGCCAGCAGTTCCCCGCGGGAGTACTACGAGCAGTACTTC. It encodes CASSSPREYYEQYF.

The V and J genes are TRBV10-2 and TRBJ1-4, with 10 bases identical to TRBD1. CDR3 length equals 15 residues. The germline V gene encodes CDR1 WSHSY and CDR2 SAAADI. Unmatched junction bases numbered 6, after V lost 3 bases and J lost 8 bases. As DNA, the CDR3 is TGCGCCAGCAGTGAAAATGGACAGGGGGGCGAAAAACTGTTTTTT. Protein sequence: CASSENGQGGEKLFF.

V and J are TRBV21-1 and TRBJ1-1; TRBD1 is taken as the D call from the table, unchecked against the DNA. TRBV21-1 corresponds to a pseudogene. The CDR3 totals 15 residues. The CDR3 region has the DNA TGTGCCAGCAGCAAAGGGGGCCCTTGGAACACTGAAGCTTTCTTT. This codes for CASSKGGPWNTEAFF.

This chain links TRBV9 with TRBJ2-3; no clear D. The V gene's germline CDR1 is SGDLS and CDR2 YYNGEE. Trimming stripped 0 bases from V and 4 bases from J, with 6 bases between. This CDR3 spans 13 amino acids. This CDR3 reads CASSVENADTQYF. The CDR3 region has the DNA TGTGCCAGCAGCGTAGAAAATGCAGATACGCAGTATTTT.

This chain joins TRBV5-5 and TRBJ1-6, with D maybe TRBD1 (6 bases). CDR1 and CDR2 (germline): SGHKS, YYEKEE (reference sequence). Trimming stripped 6 bases from V and 0 bases from J, with 16 bases between. This CDR3 region has 17 residues. The CDR3 sequence is CASNKDRTNSYNSPLHF. The DNA for the CDR3 is TGTGCCAGCAACAAAGACAGGACCAACTCCTATAATTCACCCCTCCACTTT.

The V and J genes are TRBV5-1 and TRBJ2-3; tentative D call: TRBD2 (5 bases). Germline V CDR1 and CDR2: SGHRS, YFSETQ. The CDR3 covers 12 residues. V gave up 5 bases and J gave up 4 bases, with 8 bases separating them. The CDR3 protein is CASRGDPDTQYF. Written as DNA, the CDR3 is TGCGCCAGCAGGGGAGACCCAGATACGCAGTATTTT.

The V and J genes are TRBV9 and TRBJ2-5, with 7 bases identical to TRBD2. After removal of 7 bases from V and 5 bases from J, the junction contained 11 bases not matched to a gene. The CDR3 length is 14 residues. Germline V gene lookup returns CDR1 SGDLS and CDR2 YYNGEE. CDR3 DNA sequence: TGTGCCAGCCACAGAGCGGGAAGGTTGGAGACCCAGTACTTC. Translated, it gives CASHRAGRLETQYF. The complete variable domain, with remaining parts taken from reference TRBV9 and TRBJ2-5, reads DSGVTQTPKHLITATGQRVTLRCSPRSGDLSVYWYQQSLDQGLQFLIQYYNGEERAKGNILERFSAQQFPDLHSELNLSSLELGDSALYFCASHRAGRLETQYFGPGTRLLVL.

V gene TRBV6-1 combines with J gene TRBJ2-7, with TRBD1 matching over 7 bases. There are 14 residues in the CDR3. From germline, CDR1 is MNHNS and CDR2 SASEGT. V was clipped by 6 bases and J by 3 bases; unmatched bases: 8. CDR3 coding DNA: TGTGCCAGCAGCCTCGGGACAGCGAACTACGAGCAGTACTTC. Its protein is CASSLGTANYEQYF.

The J gene is TRBJ2-5, the V gene TRBV11-2, with 8 bases that match TRBD2. CDR3 length: 15 amino acids. V was pared by 0 bases and J by 5 bases, with 5 bases of the junction left unmatched. CDR1 and CDR2 (germline): SGHAT, FQNNGV. In DNA form, the CDR3 reads TGTGCCAGCAGCTTAGAATGGCGGGAGGTCGAGACCCAGTACTTC. Amino acid sequence: CASSLEWREVETQYF.

The genes are TRBV27 and TRBJ2-5, with 11 bases lining up with TRBD1. Germline V gives CDR1 MNHEY, CDR2 SMNVEV (reference sequence). V lost 5 bases, J lost 4 bases, and 9 bases stayed unmatched. This CDR3 contains 16 residues. The CDR3 sequence: CASSPFGTGGLETQYF. For the CDR3, the DNA is TGTGCCAGCAGTCCCTTCGGGACAGGGGGTTTAGAGACCCAGTACTTC.

The V and J genes are TRBV18 and TRBJ2-3, with 14 bases matching TRBD2. CDR3 length: 15 residues. Germline trimming cut 6 bases from V and 6 bases from J; bases unmatched to any gene: 5. The germline V gene encodes CDR1 KGHSH and CDR2 LQKENI. The CDR3 sequence is CASSGTSGSRDTQYF. The CDR3 nucleotides are TGTGCCAGCTCCGGGACTAGCGGGAGTCGCGATACGCAGTATTTT.

The chain couples TRBV30 to TRBJ2-1; D remains unclear. CDR3 length equals 11 residues. Germline CDR1 and CDR2: GTSNPN and SVGIG (reference sequence). V lost 0 bases and J 15 bases, leaving 12 bases between the germline ends. The CDR3 DNA is TGTGCCTGGAGTGTAGCCACTCATGTGTTCTTC. It specifies CAWSVATHVFF. Filled out from reference TRBV30 and TRBJ2-1, the complete variable domain reads SQTIHQWPATLVQPVGSPLSLECTVEGTSNPNLYWYRQAAGRGLQLLFYSVGIGQISSEVPQNLSASRPQDRQFILSSKKLLLSDSGFYLCAWSVATHVFFGPGTRLTVL.

J is TRBJ2-7 and V is TRBV27; no clear D gene. V lost 4 bases to trimming and J lost 0 bases, with 7 bases between them. The CDR3 consists of 13 residues. Germline assignment: CDR1 MNHEY and CDR2 SMNVEV (reference sequence). CDR3 sequence: CASSSQFSYEQYF. In DNA form, the CDR3 reads TGTGCCAGCAGTTCCCAGTTCTCCTACGAGCAGTACTTC.